This paragraph covers one T cell receptor beta chain sequence. The antigen is not known. The entry originates in a study of shared clonotypes between healthy human individuals. Study results and caveats: Only blood was sampled; tissue repertoires likely differ. It was the few donors that limited the genetic and exposure-history diversity represented.

V lost 1 base and J 3 bases, leaving 13 bases between the germline ends. CDR1 and CDR2 (germline): MGHRA, YSYEKL. The CDR3 has 17 residues. Assay used: immunoSEQ multiplex PCR; TCRdb lists only in-frame clones, some missing. Of 2 million to 2.5 million clones in the sample, more than 80% are singletons; the top ten hold 0.39%. Sequenced sample: naive CD4+ T cells from PBMCs. Subset of the sample: CD45RA+ positively selected. This sequence was found in a man younger than 35 in good health. Some clones in this sample may be carry-over from other donors' samples. This rearrangement joins TRBV4-1 to TRBJ2-6; D possibly matches TRBD1 or TRBD2 (5 bases each). DNA for the CDR3: TGCGCCAGCAGCCAAGTTTGGGGGTCGGATGGGGCCAACGTCCTGACTTTC. Protein sequence: CASSQVWGSDGANVLTF.